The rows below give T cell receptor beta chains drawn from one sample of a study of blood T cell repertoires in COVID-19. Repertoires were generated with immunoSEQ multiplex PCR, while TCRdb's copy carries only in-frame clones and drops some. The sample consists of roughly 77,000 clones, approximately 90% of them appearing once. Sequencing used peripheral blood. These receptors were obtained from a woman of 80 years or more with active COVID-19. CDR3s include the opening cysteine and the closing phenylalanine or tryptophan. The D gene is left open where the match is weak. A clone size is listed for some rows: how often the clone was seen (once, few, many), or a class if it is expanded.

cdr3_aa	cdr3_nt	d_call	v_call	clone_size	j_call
CASQQGTSGYEQYF	TGTGCCAGCCAACAGGGAACTAGCGGATACGAGCAGTACTTC	TRBD2	TRBV6-5	-	TRBJ2-7
CASFRDSQGSYGYTF	TGTGCCAGCTTCCGTGATTCGCAGGGGTCCTATGGCTACACCTTC	-	TRBV28	-	TRBJ1-2
CASSQAGNYGYTF	TGTGCCAGCAGCCAAGCGGGGAACTATGGCTACACCTTC	-	TRBV3-1/TRBV3-2	-	TRBJ1-2
CASSLGPGQGGSPLHF	TGTGCCAGCAGCTTGGGACCGGGACAGGGTGGGTCACCCCTCCACTTT	TRBD1	TRBV7-2	-	TRBJ1-6
CASSQEGGATTDTQYF	TGTGCCAGCAGCCAAGAGGGCGGGGCCACCACAGATACGCAGTATTTT	-	TRBV3-1/TRBV3-2	-	TRBJ2-3
CASSWELSGGTQYF	TGTGCCAGCAGCTGGGAACTCTCGGGGGGGACCCAGTACTTC	TRBD2	TRBV5-4	-	TRBJ2-5
CASSLGQRNYEQYF	TGTGCCAGCAGCTTAGGACAGAGAAACTACGAGCAGTACTTC	-	TRBV5-6	-	TRBJ2-7
CASSVEGGEETQYF	TGTGCCAGCAGCGTAGAAGGCGGGGAAGAGACCCAGTACTTC	-	TRBV9	-	TRBJ2-5
CSASSLAGAGELFF	TGCAGTGCTAGTTCCTTAGCGGGAGCCGGGGAGCTGTTTTTT	TRBD2	TRBV20-1	-	TRBJ2-2
CASSQGGADTQYF	TGTGCCAGCAGCCAAGGGGGCGCAGATACGCAGTATTTT	TRBD1	TRBV27	once	TRBJ2-3
CASSYGGNYEQYF	TGTGCCAGCAGTTACGGCGGAAACTACGAGCAGTACTTC	-	TRBV28	once	TRBJ2-7